These 4 T cell receptor beta chains share one sample of origin, sequenced in a study of T cell responses to AZD1222 COVID-19 vaccine. Using immunoSEQ multiplex PCR, the repertoire was profiled, and TCRdb retains in-frame clones only, with some absent. Of about 160,000 clones detected, approximately 90% appear once; the ten largest clones hold approximately 4.8%. Source: peripheral blood, taken on day 0 of AZD1222 vaccination. These receptors all stem from an adult in good health.

V is TRBV11-2 and J is TRBJ2-4; D unclear. Germline CDR1 is SGHAT and CDR2 is FQNNGV. Trimming stripped 4 bases from V and 7 bases from J, with 11 bases between. The CDR3 totals 13 residues. Here the CDR3 reads CASSSNLGNIQYF. CDR3 in DNA: TGTGCCAGCAGCTCGAATCTAGGGAACATTCAGTACTTC.

This sequence joins TRBV7-3 and TRBJ1-6, with unresolved D. V lost 2 bases and J lost 7, with 12 bases in between. Germline V gene data show CDR1 as SGHTA and CDR2 as FQGTGA. The CDR3 loop spans 15 amino acids. The CDR3 nucleotides are TGTGCCAGCAGCTTAGGCGTATCAAGAAATTCACCCCTCCACTTT. Translation gives CASSLGVSRNSPLHF.

The chain couples TRBV28 to TRBJ1-6, with D possibly TRBD1 on 5 matching bases. The germline V gene encodes CDR1 MDHEN and CDR2 SYDVKM. This CDR3 has 12 residues. The V gene lost 2 bases and the J gene lost 10 bases, with 6 bases spanning the gap. CDR3 sequence reads: CASSLRGSPLHF. CDR3 nucleotides: TGTGCCAGCAGTTTACGGGGCTCACCCCTCCACTTT.

V is TRBV6-6 and J is TRBJ1-4; TRBD1 matches 12 bases. V was pared by 0 bases and J by 8 bases, with 4 bases of the junction left unmatched. Germline CDR1 and CDR2: MNHNY and SVGAGI (reference sequence). This CDR3 has 16 residues. CDR3 in amino acids: CASSYSRDRGREKLFF. The CDR3 region has the DNA TGTGCCAGCAGTTACTCCCGGGACAGGGGGCGAGAAAAACTGTTTTTT.